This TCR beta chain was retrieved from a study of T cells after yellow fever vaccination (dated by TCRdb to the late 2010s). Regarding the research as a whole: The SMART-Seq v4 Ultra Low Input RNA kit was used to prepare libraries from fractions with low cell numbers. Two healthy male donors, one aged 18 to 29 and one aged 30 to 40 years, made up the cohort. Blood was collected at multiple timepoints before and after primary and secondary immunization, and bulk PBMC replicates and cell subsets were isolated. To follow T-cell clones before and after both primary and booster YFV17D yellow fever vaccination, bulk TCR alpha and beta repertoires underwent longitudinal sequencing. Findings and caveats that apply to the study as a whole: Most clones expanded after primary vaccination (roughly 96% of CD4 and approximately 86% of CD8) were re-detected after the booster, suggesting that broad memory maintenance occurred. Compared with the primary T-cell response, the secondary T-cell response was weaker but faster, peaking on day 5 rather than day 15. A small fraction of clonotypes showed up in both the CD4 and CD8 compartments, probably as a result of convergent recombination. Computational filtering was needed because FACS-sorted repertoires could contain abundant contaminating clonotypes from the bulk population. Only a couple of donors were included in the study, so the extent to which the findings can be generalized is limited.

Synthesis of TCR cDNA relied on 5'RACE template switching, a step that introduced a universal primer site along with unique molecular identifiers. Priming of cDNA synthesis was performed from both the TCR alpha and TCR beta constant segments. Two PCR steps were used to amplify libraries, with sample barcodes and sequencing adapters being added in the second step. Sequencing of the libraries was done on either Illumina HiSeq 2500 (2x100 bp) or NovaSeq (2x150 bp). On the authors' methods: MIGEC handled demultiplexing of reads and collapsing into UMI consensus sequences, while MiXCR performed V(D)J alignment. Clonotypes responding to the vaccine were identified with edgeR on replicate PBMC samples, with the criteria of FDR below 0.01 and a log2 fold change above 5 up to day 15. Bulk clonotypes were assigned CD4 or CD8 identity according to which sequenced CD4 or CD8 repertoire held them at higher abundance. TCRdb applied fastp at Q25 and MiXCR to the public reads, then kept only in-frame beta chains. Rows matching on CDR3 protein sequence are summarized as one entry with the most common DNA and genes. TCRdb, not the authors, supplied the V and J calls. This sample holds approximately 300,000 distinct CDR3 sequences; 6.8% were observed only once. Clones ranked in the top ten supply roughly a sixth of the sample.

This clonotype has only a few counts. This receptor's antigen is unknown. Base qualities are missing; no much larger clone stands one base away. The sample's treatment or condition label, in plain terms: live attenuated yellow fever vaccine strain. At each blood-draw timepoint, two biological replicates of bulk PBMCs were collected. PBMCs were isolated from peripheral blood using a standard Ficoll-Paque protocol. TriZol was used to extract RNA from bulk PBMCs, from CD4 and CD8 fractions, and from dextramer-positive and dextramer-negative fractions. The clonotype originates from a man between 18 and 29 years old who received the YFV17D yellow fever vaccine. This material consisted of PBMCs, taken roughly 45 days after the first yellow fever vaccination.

The CDR3 reads CASSSGLLDEQFF. In nucleotides, the sequence is TGTGCCAGCAGCTCGGGACTCCTGGATGAGCAGTTCTTC. The receptor chain draws on TRBV7-2 and TRBJ2-1; matching of 6 bases hints at TRBD2 as the D gene. The CDR3 contains 13 residues, cysteine and phenylalanine counted. Only the CDR3 region is kept as DNA, spanning 39 bases read in frame from base 1. CDR1 is given as SGHTA and CDR2 as FQGNSA, both from the germline V gene. Deletion took 4 bases off V and 8 bases off J, with a span of 12 bases between the germline ends.